This T cell receptor beta chain was captured by sequencing in a study of shared clonotypes between healthy human individuals. V was clipped by 3 bases and J by 6 bases; unmatched bases: 2. The V gene's germline CDR1 is MNHEY and CDR2 SMNVEV (reference sequence). The length of the CDR3 is 13 residues. The data were produced by immunoSEQ multiplex PCR, yet TCRdb's version contains in-frame clones alone and is incomplete. The sample contains 2 million to 2.5 million clones, 92% of which appear only once. In this sample, this clone turned up once. V gene TRBV27 combines with J gene TRBJ1-5, with TRBD1 matching 7 bases. This receptor was identified in a man between 18 and 35 years old in good health. Some clones in this sample may be carry-over from other donors' samples. The sample taken for sequencing was naive CD4+ T cells from PBMCs. As to subset: CD45RA+ positively selected. The CDR3 DNA reads as TGTGCCAGCAGTTTCAAGGGGGCTCAGCCCCAGCATTTT. Translated, it gives CASSFKGAQPQHF.